This is a list of T cell receptor beta chains from one sample in a study of T cell repertoires in cytomegalovirus infection. Using its own MiXCR run on the reads, TCRdb lists one record per CDR3 protein. The table has under 600,000 distinct CDR3 sequences, about 15% seen once. The source material was CD8+ T cells from PBMCs. The receptor set was obtained from a human donor in good health (CMV status not recorded). Some clones in this sample may be carry-over from other donors' samples. CDR3s include the opening cysteine and the closing phenylalanine or tryptophan. A D gene is named only where the DNA matches it firmly. For some rows the clone size is stated as once, few or many, or as a class when expanded; others skip it.

J gene,V gene,clone size,D gene,CDR3 protein,CDR3 DNA
TRBJ2-5,TRBV7-2,many,TRBD1,CASRPDRELQETQYF,TGTGCCAGCAGACCTGACAGGGAACTCCAAGAGACCCAGTACTTC
TRBJ1-1,TRBV19,many,-,CASSIVRTNTEAFF,TGTGCCAGTAGTATAGTGAGGACGAACACTGAAGCTTTCTTT
TRBJ2-7,TRBV6-1,-,-,CASRKSGGKGTSYEQYF,TGTGCCAGCCGTAAAAGTGGGGGAAAGGGAACCTCCTACGAGCAGTACTTC
TRBJ1-1,TRBV30,few,TRBD1,CAWTQDRGYTEAFF,TGTGCCTGGACCCAAGACAGGGGATACACTGAAGCTTTCTTT
TRBJ2-7,TRBV4-1,many,TRBD2,CASSQGVAGMSSYEQYF,TGCGCCAGCAGCCAAGGGGTAGCGGGGATGAGCTCCTACGAGCAGTACTTC
TRBJ2-5,TRBV5-4,many,TRBD2,CASSLRLAGGQETQYF,TGTGCCAGCAGCCTCCGACTAGCGGGGGGACAAGAGACCCAGTACTTC
TRBJ1-1,TRBV6-5,-,-,CASSYVRTDPNTEAFF,TGTGCCAGCAGTTACGTACGGACAGACCCGAACACTGAAGCTTTCTTT
TRBJ1-5,TRBV27,many,-,CASSLSWEDNQPQHF,TGTGCCAGCAGTTTGAGTTGGGAGGACAATCAGCCCCAGCATTTT
TRBJ2-1,TRBV10-3,many,TRBD1,CAISEFAGTGGVNEQFF,TGTGCCATCAGTGAGTTCGCCGGGACAGGGGGTGTCAATGAGCAGTTCTTC
TRBJ2-1,TRBV20-1,-,TRBD2,CSARDLASGSVNEQFF,TGCAGTGCTAGGGACCTCGCTAGCGGGAGCGTAAATGAGCAGTTCTTC
TRBJ1-5,TRBV12-3/TRBV12-4,many,-,CASSFSGVGSNQPQHF,TGTGCCAGCAGTTTCTCTGGGGTAGGCAGCAATCAGCCCCAGCATTTT
TRBJ2-1,TRBV9,-,TRBD1,CASSADRVRREQFF,TGTGCCAGCAGCGCCGACAGGGTGAGGAGGGAGCAGTTCTTC
TRBJ1-2,TRBV7-9,few,TRBD1,CASSLARGRGYGYTF,TGTGCCAGCAGCTTAGCCAGGGGGCGGGGCTATGGCTACACCTTC
TRBJ2-1,TRBV11-2,many,-,CASRPPGAYEQFF,TGTGCCAGCAGACCTCCGGGCGCCTATGAGCAGTTCTTC
TRBJ2-7,TRBV9,-,TRBD1,CASSPQGGTGGNEQYF,TGTGCCAGCAGCCCCCAGGGGGGGACAGGGGGCAACGAGCAGTACTTC
TRBJ2-7,TRBV4-1,many,TRBD2,CASSHTSGPYEQYF,TGCGCCAGCAGCCACACTAGCGGACCCTACGAGCAGTACTTC
TRBJ2-3,TRBV4-1,-,-,CASSQRVTRGLGTDTQYF,TGCGCCAGCAGCCAACGGGTGACGCGGGGCCTAGGCACAGATACGCAGTATTTT
TRBJ1-2,TRBV9,-,-,CASSTQGRDYGYTF,TGTGCCAGCAGCACCCAGGGGCGCGACTATGGCTACACCTTC
TRBJ2-1,TRBV27,once,TRBD2,CASSPAGVLNEQFF,TGTGCCAGCAGCCCAGCGGGAGTACTCAATGAGCAGTTCTTC
TRBJ2-7,TRBV13,-,-,CASSPAGPAYEQYF,TGTGCCAGCAGCCCCGCCGGGCCAGCATACGAGCAGTACTTC
TRBJ1-1,TRBV6-5,-,TRBD1,CASSPSTGEVNTEAFF,TGTGCCAGCAGTCCATCGACAGGGGAGGTGAACACTGAAGCTTTCTTT
TRBJ2-5,TRBV6-1,few,-,CASSELAIGGETQYF,TGTGCCAGCAGTGAGCTAGCGATAGGGGGAGAGACCCAGTACTTC
TRBJ2-5,TRBV7-6,many,-,CASRPGGLGQETQYF,TGTGCCAGCAGACCCGGGGGCCTTGGCCAGGAGACCCAGTACTTC
TRBJ2-1,TRBV24-1,few,TRBD2,CATSPSGTSGEQFF,TGTGCCACCAGTCCTAGCGGGACTTCTGGCGAGCAGTTCTTC
TRBJ1-1,TRBV19,few,-,CASSILDGNTEAFF,TGTGCCAGTAGTATCCTAGACGGGAACACTGAAGCTTTCTTT
TRBJ2-1,TRBV7-8,many,TRBD1,CASSSAGGAGNEQFF,TGTGCCAGCAGCTCTGCAGGGGGCGCGGGGAATGAGCAGTTCTTC
TRBJ2-5,TRBV11-2,few,TRBD1,CASSFTGTGGDRETQYF,TGTGCCAGCAGCTTCACCGGGACAGGGGGCGACAGGGAGACCCAGTACTTC
TRBJ2-1,TRBV7-3,many,-,CASSLTGLYNEQFF,TGTGCCAGCAGCTTAACAGGTCTCTACAATGAGCAGTTCTTC